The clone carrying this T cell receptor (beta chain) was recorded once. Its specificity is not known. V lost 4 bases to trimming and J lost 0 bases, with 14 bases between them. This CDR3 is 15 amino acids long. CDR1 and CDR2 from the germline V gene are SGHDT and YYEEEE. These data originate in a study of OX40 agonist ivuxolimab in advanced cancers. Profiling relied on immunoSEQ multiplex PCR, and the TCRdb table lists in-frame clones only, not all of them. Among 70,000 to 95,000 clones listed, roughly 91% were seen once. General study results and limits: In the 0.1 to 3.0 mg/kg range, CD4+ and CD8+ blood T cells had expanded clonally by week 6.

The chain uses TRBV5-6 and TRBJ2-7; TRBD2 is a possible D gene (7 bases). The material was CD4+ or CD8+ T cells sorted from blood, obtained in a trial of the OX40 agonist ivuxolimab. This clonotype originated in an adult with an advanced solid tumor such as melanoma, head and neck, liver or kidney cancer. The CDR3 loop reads CASSPRGLLSYEQYF. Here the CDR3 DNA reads TGTGCCAGCAGCCCGCGGGGGCTCCTCTCCTACGAGCAGTACTTC.